One and the same sample provided the 32 T cell receptor beta chains below, sequenced in a study of cytomegalovirus exposure and HLA in healthy donors. Libraries were prepared by immunoSEQ multiplex PCR; TCRdb keeps only in-frame clonotypes and omits some of them. The repertoire includes 150,000 to 200,000 clones, around four fifths of them detected once, and under 2.5% sits in the top ten. Sequencing was performed on PBMCs. These receptor sequences come from a man aged 25-40 years in good health and CMV-seropositive.

V is TRBV7-9 and J is TRBJ2-3; 10 bases match TRBD2. This CDR3 is 15 amino acids long. Germline V CDR1 and CDR2: SEHNR, FQNEAQ (reference sequence). The V gene end was trimmed by 3 bases and the J gene end by 5 bases; junction bases not matched to a gene: 5. CDR3 in DNA: TGTGCCAGCAGCTTTCTAGCGGGGGTCGAAGATACGCAGTATTTT. It codes for CASSFLAGVEDTQYF.

The genes are TRBV10-3 and TRBJ2-7; the match to TRBD1 covers 9 bases. Germline CDR1 reads ENHRY; CDR2 reads SYGVKD. V trimming: 6 bases; J trimming: 3 bases; junction bases outside the gene matches: 3. The CDR3 sequence is 13 residues long. The CDR3 loop reads CAIRTGQGYEQYF. CDR3 DNA sequence: TGTGCCATCAGGACGGGACAGGGCTACGAGCAGTACTTC.

In regard to this clone: The sample carries other DNA sequences with the same CDR3. CDR3 in amino acids: CASSIGGNYQPQHF. CDR3 DNA sequence: TGTGCCAGTAGTATTGGAGGCAACTATCAGCCCCAGCATTTT. The chain has TRBV19 and TRBJ1-5, with no clear D. The CDR3 runs 14 residues. Germline V CDR1 and CDR2: LNHDA, SQIVND (reference sequence). Deletions cut 3 bases from V and 5 bases from J, with 11 bases between.

The genes are TRBV5-6 and TRBJ2-3, with D perhaps TRBD2 (5 bases). Germline values: CDR1 SGHDT, CDR2 YYEEEE. Trimming cost V 4 bases and J 0 bases, with 15 bases left between them. The CDR3 has 16 amino acids. This CDR3 reads CASSLQAETSTDTQYF. As DNA, the CDR3 is TGTGCCAGCAGCCTCCAAGCGGAAACGAGCACAGATACGCAGTATTTT. Complete variable domain (other parts from reference TRBV5-6 and TRBJ2-3): DAGVTQSPTHLIKTRGQQVTLRCSPKSGHDTVSWYQQALGQGPQFIFQYYEEEERQRGNFPDRFSGHQFPNYSSELNVNALLLGDSALYLCASSLQAETSTDTQYFGPGTRLTVL.

The V and J genes are TRBV27 and TRBJ1-1; TRBD1 is a possible D gene (6 bases). Between the trimmed V and J ends, which lost 0 bases and 8 bases, there was a span of 10 bases. Germline lookup yields CDR1 MNHEY and CDR2 SMNVEV (reference sequence). CDR3 size: 13 residues. The CDR3 spells CASSLSPGAEAFF. CDR3 sequence (DNA): TGTGCCAGCAGTTTATCTCCAGGGGCCGAAGCTTTCTTT.

The J gene is TRBJ1-4, the V gene TRBV27; unclear D gene. V dropped 8 bases and J dropped 7 bases, with 17 bases sitting between them. Looked up from germline, CDR1 is MNHEY and CDR2 is SMNVEV (reference sequence). CDR3 length equals 14 residues. The CDR3 DNA reads as TGTGCCAGCCGCAGACGGAGTACGGGTGAAAAACTGTTTTTT. It is translated as CASRRRSTGEKLFF.

The V and J genes are TRBV6-1 and TRBJ1-2; tentative D call: TRBD1 (5 bases). The CDR3 loop spans 15 amino acids. Trimming took 6 bases from V and 5 from J, leaving 19 bases between them. The germline V gene has CDR1 MNHNS and CDR2 SASEGT. The CDR3 DNA sequence: TGTGCCAGCAGCGTAGATAACAGGTTTGGGTATGGCTACACCTTC. This gives the protein CASSVDNRFGYGYTF.

This clone was seen only once. V is TRBV10-2 and J is TRBJ2-1; perhaps TRBD2 as D (6 bases). V was pared by 3 bases and J by 0 bases, with 12 bases between. The CDR3 runs 16 residues. The germline V gene encodes CDR1 WSHSY and CDR2 SAAADI. The CDR3 protein is CASSDPLGSSYNEQFF. The DNA for the CDR3 is TGCGCCAGCAGTGATCCCCTCGGGAGCTCCTACAATGAGCAGTTCTTC.

The CDR3 nucleotides are TGCGCCAGCAGTGAGTCTTCTGGCGGGGGGGCCTACGAGCAGTACTTC. Translation: CASSESSGGGAYEQYF. The V call is TRBV10-2, the J call TRBJ2-7; 9 bases fit TRBD2. The germline V gene encodes CDR1 WSHSY and CDR2 SAAADI. The V and J ends lost 0 bases and 2 bases, in that order; junction bases with no gene match: 5. This CDR3 spans 16 amino acids.

The chain has TRBV7-9 and TRBJ2-1; D not resolved. From germline, CDR1 is SEHNR and CDR2 FQNEAQ (reference sequence). The CDR3 totals 12 residues. Trimming removed 2 bases from V and 7 bases from J, with 6 bases in between. The CDR3 protein is CASSLNLNEQFF. In DNA, the CDR3 is TGTGCCAGCAGCTTAAATCTTAATGAGCAGTTCTTC.

The V gene is TRBV6-5, the J gene TRBJ1-1, with D possibly matching TRBD1 (6 bases). Trimming removed 11 bases from V and 4 bases from J, with 17 bases in between. From germline, CDR1 is MNHEY and CDR2 SVGAGI. The CDR3 extends over 13 amino acids. DNA of the CDR3: TGTGCCGCAGCACAGGGTGAGGCCACTGAAGCTTTCTTT. Translated, it gives CAAAQGEATEAFF.

CDR3 sequence: CASMSGSGGAEFF. The CDR3 nucleotides are TGTGCCAGTATGTCAGGCAGCGGGGGGGCAGAGTTCTTC. This chain links TRBV19 with TRBJ2-1; 10 bases match TRBD2. The CDR3 covers 13 residues. CDR1 and CDR2 (germline): LNHDA, SQIVND (reference sequence). V trimming: 7 bases; J trimming: 14 bases; junction bases outside the gene matches: 11.

V is TRBV5-1 and J is TRBJ2-2; 7 nucleotides agree with TRBD2. This CDR3 spans 17 amino acids. V lost 0 bases to trimming and J lost 0 bases; unmatched junction nucleotides: 5. Germline V gene data show CDR1 as SGHRS and CDR2 as YFSETQ. The CDR3 sequence is CASSLGLAAANTGELFF. CDR3 sequence (DNA): TGCGCCAGCAGCTTGGGACTAGCTGCCGCGAACACCGGGGAGCTGTTTTTT.

The chain employs TRBV5-1 and TRBJ2-3, with TRBD2 matching 10 bases. The ends lost 1 base at V and 6 bases at J; junction bases unmatched: 11. Germline V gene lookup returns CDR1 SGHRS and CDR2 YFSETQ. The CDR3 spans 17 residues. This CDR3 reads CASSLQSGGAPSDTQYF. The CDR3 DNA sequence: TGCGCCAGCAGCTTGCAGAGCGGGGGGGCACCCAGCGATACGCAGTATTTT.

This clone showed up just a few times. The V gene is TRBV4-2, the J gene TRBJ2-3; D gene ambiguous. CDR1 is LGHNA and CDR2 is YNFKEQ in the germline V gene. The V end was cut by 2 bases, the J end by 3 bases, with 6 bases between. The CDR3 consists of 13 residues. DNA for the CDR3: TGTGCCAGCAGCCAACCTCTTACAGATACGCAGTATTTT. Protein sequence: CASSQPLTDTQYF.

This clone appeared once. The rearrangement links TRBV14 to TRBJ2-3; 8 nucleotides align to TRBD2. CDR1 and CDR2 (germline): SGHDN, FVKESK. This CDR3 is 16 amino acids long. V lost 1 base, J lost 0 bases, and 3 bases stayed unmatched. The CDR3 region has the DNA TGTGCCAGCAGCCAAGTCAGCGGGAGTAGCACAGATACGCAGTATTTT. It is translated as CASSQVSGSSTDTQYF.

CDR3: CASSVWGGAYNEQFF. The CDR3 DNA is TGTGCCAGCAGCGTATGGGGGGGGGCGTACAATGAGCAGTTCTTC. The genes are TRBV9 and TRBJ2-1; possible D gene TRBD2, 7 bases. Germline V gives CDR1 SGDLS, CDR2 YYNGEE. The CDR3 loop spans 15 amino acids. V was cut by 1 base and J by 4 bases, with 12 bases left in between.

V gene TRBV9 combines with J gene TRBJ2-3; 11 positions agree with TRBD2. J was trimmed by 4 bases and V by 4 bases; bases with no gene match: 5. The germline V gene encodes CDR1 SGDLS and CDR2 YYNGEE. The CDR3 totals 15 residues. DNA for the CDR3: TGTGCCAGCAGCACCCAGGGACTAGCGGCAGATACGCAGTATTTT. Encoded protein: CASSTQGLAADTQYF.

This chain links TRBV5-6 with TRBJ2-7, with D possibly being TRBD2 (6 bases). The CDR3 runs 13 residues. Trimming left V 3 bases short and J 2 bases short, with 9 bases between. Germline V lookup: CDR1 SGHDT, CDR2 YYEEEE. This chain's CDR3 is CASSSGTAYEQYF. The DNA for the CDR3 is TGTGCCAGCAGCTCCGGGACTGCCTACGAGCAGTACTTC. Full variable domain (outside the CDR3, taken from reference TRBV5-6 and TRBJ2-7): DAGVTQSPTHLIKTRGQQVTLRCSPKSGHDTVSWYQQALGQGPQFIFQYYEEEERQRGNFPDRFSGHQFPNYSSELNVNALLLGDSALYLCASSSGTAYEQYFGPGTRLTVT.

A single count supports this clone. The chain couples TRBV27 to TRBJ1-4; 9 bases align to TRBD1. The CDR3 loop spans 15 amino acids. CDR1 is MNHEY and CDR2 is SMNVEV in the germline V gene (reference sequence). The V gene end was trimmed by 5 bases and the J gene end by 8 bases; junction bases not matched to a gene: 9. The DNA of the CDR3 is TGTGCCAGCAGTACCCCCGGGACAGGGTACGAAAAACTGTTTTTT. Amino acids: CASSTPGTGYEKLFF.

The chain is built from TRBV4-3 and TRBJ1-5; the D is unclear. CDR1 and CDR2 (germline): LGHNA, YSLEER. V lost 4 bases and J lost 8, with 18 bases in between. The CDR3 runs 15 residues. CDR3 sequence: CASSPRGGMAEPQHF. DNA of the CDR3: TGCGCCAGCAGCCCCCGAGGAGGGATGGCGGAGCCCCAGCATTTT.

V is TRBV5-1 and J is TRBJ2-3, with D tentatively TRBD2 (6 bases). CDR3 length: 12 residues. CDR1 SGHRS and CDR2 YFSETQ come from the germline V gene. Trimming pared 7 bases from V and 6 bases from J, leaving 12 bases between. CDR3 protein: CASGRTTDTQYF. CDR3 DNA: TGCGCCAGCGGGAGGACTACCGATACGCAGTATTTT.

The genes are TRBV4-2 and TRBJ2-7, with TRBD1 as a possible D gene (5 bases). V lost 0 bases to trimming and J lost 2 bases, with 8 bases between them. The CDR3 runs to 14 residues. Germline CDR1 LGHNA, CDR2 YNFKEQ. CDR3: CASSQEGQTYEQYF. As DNA, the CDR3 is TGTGCCAGCAGCCAAGAGGGGCAGACCTACGAGCAGTACTTC.

This chain joins TRBV15 and TRBJ1-3; no clear D. Trimming pared 3 bases from V and 5 bases from J, leaving 11 bases between. Germline CDR1 and CDR2: LNHNV and YYDKDF (reference sequence). The CDR3 covers 14 residues. CDR3 nucleotide sequence: TGTGCCACCAGCAGCCAGGTGGGCAGAAACACCATATATTTT. Protein sequence: CATSSQVGRNTIYF.

This clone was seen more than once but under ten times. The chain is built from TRBV4-1 and TRBJ1-2, with 9 bases matching TRBD1. The CDR3 has 17 amino acids. The ends lost 4 bases at V and 6 bases at J; junction bases unmatched: 15. CDR1 is MGHRA and CDR2 is YSYEKL in the germline V gene. The CDR3 bases are TGCGCCAGCAGCCCCCTCTACGGGACAGGGAAGTTGAATGGCTACACCTTC. Encoded protein: CASSPLYGTGKLNGYTF.

J is TRBJ1-2 and V is TRBV6-6; 9 bases are shared with TRBD1. Germline CDR1 is MNHNY and CDR2 is SVGAGI (reference sequence). Trimming took 2 bases from V and 4 from J; bases not matched to a gene: 5. CDR3 size: 15 residues. The CDR3 nucleotides are TGTGCCAGCAGTTACCCCCCGGGACAGGGCTATGGCTACACCTTC. This gives the protein CASSYPPGQGYGYTF.

The chain's CDR3 is CASTGTGNQPQHF. CDR3 nucleotides: TGTGCCAGCACCGGGACAGGCAATCAGCCCCAGCATTTT. The J gene is TRBJ1-5, the V gene TRBV6-1; 7 bases agree with TRBD1. V lost 7 bases to trimming and J lost 2 bases; unmatched junction nucleotides: 2. CDR1 MNHNS and CDR2 SASEGT come from the germline V gene. CDR3 length: 13 residues.

The rearrangement joins TRBV10-1 to TRBJ1-4; 10 positions match TRBD1. CDR1 is WNHNN, CDR2 SYGVQD, per germline (reference sequence). V lost 4 bases to trimming and J lost 3 bases; unmatched junction nucleotides: 23. The CDR3 extends over 22 amino acids. In nucleotides, the CDR3 is TGCGCCAGCAGTGGGACAGGGGGAAGGTTTCCAAGCCGATACGGCGCTAATGAAAAACTGTTTTTT. This translates into CASSGTGGRFPSRYGANEKLFF.

The rearrangement joins TRBV27 to TRBJ2-5, with 7 bases fitting TRBD1. The CDR3 loop spans 12 amino acids. Germline CDR1 is MNHEY and CDR2 is SMNVEV (reference sequence). With V trimmed by 6 bases and J by 10 bases, 8 bases remained unmatched. The CDR3: CASRKDRDSQYF. The CDR3 nucleotides are TGTGCCAGCAGAAAAGACCGGGACAGCCAGTACTTC.

The gene calls are TRBV6-5 and TRBJ2-7; no clear D gene. Trimming pared 8 bases from V and 2 bases from J, leaving 13 bases between. The CDR3 has 13 amino acids. Germline V gene lookup returns CDR1 MNHEY and CDR2 SVGAGI. The CDR3 loop reads CASCGSRTYEQYF. CDR3 nucleotides: TGTGCCAGCTGCGGTTCCCGGACCTACGAGCAGTACTTC.

J is TRBJ2-2 and V is TRBV4-3, with 8 bases that match TRBD2. The junction had 8 bases not matched to a gene; V was cut back by 4 bases and J by 1 base. The germline V gene has CDR1 LGHNA and CDR2 YSLEER. The CDR3 is 17 residues long. CDR3 bases: TGCGCCAGCAGCCCCGGTAGCGGGGCCTTGAACACCGGGGAGCTGTTTTTT. Translating it yields CASSPGSGALNTGELFF.

This sequence joins TRBV21-1 and TRBJ2-7; no DNA check was done on the table's D call, TRBD2. TRBV21-1 is designated a pseudogene. The CDR3 contains 14 residues. Here the CDR3 reads CASSKVGGSYEQYF. For the CDR3, the DNA is TGTGCCAGCAGCAAAGTTGGAGGATCCTACGAGCAGTACTTC.